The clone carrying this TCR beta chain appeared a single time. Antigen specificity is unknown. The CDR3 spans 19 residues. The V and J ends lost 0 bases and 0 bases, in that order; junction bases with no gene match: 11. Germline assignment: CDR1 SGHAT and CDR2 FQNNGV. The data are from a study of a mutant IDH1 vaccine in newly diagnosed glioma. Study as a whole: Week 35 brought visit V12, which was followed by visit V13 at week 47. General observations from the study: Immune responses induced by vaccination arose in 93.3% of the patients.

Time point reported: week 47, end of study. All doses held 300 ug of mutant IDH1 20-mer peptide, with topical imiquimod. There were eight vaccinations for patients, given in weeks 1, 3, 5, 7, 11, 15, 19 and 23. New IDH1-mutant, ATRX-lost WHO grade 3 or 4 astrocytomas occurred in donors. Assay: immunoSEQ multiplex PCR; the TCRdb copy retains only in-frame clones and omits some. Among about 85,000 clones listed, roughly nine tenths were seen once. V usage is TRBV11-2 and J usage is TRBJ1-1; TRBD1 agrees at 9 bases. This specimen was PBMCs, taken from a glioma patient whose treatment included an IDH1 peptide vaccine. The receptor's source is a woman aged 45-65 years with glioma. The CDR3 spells CASSLDGGAGTGLNTEAFF. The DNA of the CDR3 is TGTGCCAGCAGCTTAGATGGGGGGGCCGGGACAGGGCTGAACACTGAAGCTTTCTTT.